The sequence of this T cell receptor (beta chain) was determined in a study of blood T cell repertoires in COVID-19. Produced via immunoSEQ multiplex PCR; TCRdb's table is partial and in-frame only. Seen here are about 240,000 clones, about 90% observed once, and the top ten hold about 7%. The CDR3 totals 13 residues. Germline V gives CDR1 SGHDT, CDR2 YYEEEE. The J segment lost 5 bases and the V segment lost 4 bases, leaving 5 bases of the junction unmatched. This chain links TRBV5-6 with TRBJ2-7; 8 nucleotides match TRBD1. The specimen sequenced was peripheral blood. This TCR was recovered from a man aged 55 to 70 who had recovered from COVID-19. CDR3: CASSRDRGHEQYF. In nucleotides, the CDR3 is TGTGCCAGCAGCCGCGACAGGGGCCACGAGCAGTACTTC.